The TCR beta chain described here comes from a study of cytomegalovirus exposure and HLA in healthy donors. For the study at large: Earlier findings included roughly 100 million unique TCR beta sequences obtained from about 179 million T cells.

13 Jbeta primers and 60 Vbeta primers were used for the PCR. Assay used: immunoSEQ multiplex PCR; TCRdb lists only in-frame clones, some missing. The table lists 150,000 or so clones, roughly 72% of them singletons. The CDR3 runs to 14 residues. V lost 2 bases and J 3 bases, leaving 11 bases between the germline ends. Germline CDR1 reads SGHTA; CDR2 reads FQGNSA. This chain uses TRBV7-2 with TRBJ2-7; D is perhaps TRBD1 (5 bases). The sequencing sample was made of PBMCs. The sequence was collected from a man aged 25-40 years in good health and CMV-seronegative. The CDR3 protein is CASSLNPGNYEQYF. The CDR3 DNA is TGTGCCAGCAGCTTAAATCCAGGGAACTACGAGCAGTACTTC.